This note documents a single T cell receptor beta chain sequence. Its antigen is not known. The source of the sample is a study of beta chain features in type 1 diabetes. Overall study results and limits: Using cDNA template may skew counts toward highly expressing activated cells. Among patients, naive, central memory and Treg TCRB repertoires appeared more similar than among healthy donors. Shorter TCRB CDR3s, moderately but significantly so, were found in Type 1 diabetes patients in all four CD4+ subsets.

Every bit of the isolated RNA underwent reverse transcription, so sequencing read expressed TCRB transcripts. About 3.57 million reads, on average, came from each naive, central memory and regulatory T cell sample. TCRdb keeps only in-frame clones here, not all; method: immunoSEQ multiplex PCR. Among 20,000 to 25,000 clones listed, 55% to 70% were seen once. With V trimmed by 3 bases and J by 1 base, 9 bases remained unmatched. This CDR3 contains 17 residues. In germline, CDR1 is ENHRY, CDR2 SYGVKD. The sequenced sample was Tregs from blood. The source is a man aged 18 to 35 with type 1 diabetes. The chain employs TRBV10-3 and TRBJ2-1, with 7 bases that match TRBD1. In DNA form, the CDR3 reads TGTGCCATCAGTGATAGGGGGCGCGGATATTCCTACAATGAGCAGTTCTTC. It codes for CAISDRGRGYSYNEQFF.